This TCR beta chain was sequenced for a study of early T cells in non-severe SARS-CoV-2 infection. At the level of the study: Alpha and beta chains were unpaired, from unsorted whole-blood bulk RNA. Notes on the study in general: Lookups in VDJdb leaned toward anti-spike CD8 responses and missed private and CD4 specificities.

On this clonotype itself: The antigen is undetermined.

V was clipped by 3 bases and J by 2 bases, with 4 bases between them. The CDR3 contains 12 residues. CDR1 MGHDK and CDR2 SYGVNS come from the germline V gene. Individual cDNA molecules were tagged with unique molecular identifiers. TCRdb fed the 5' RACE reads into MiXCR, producing one record per CDR3 protein. The table has tens of thousands of distinct CDR3 sequences, over 9% seen once. The source is an adult who was a healthcare worker with PCR-confirmed SARS-CoV-2 infection or an uninfected control (not recorded which). The chain uses TRBV25-1 and TRBJ1-1; D not resolved. Sequencing was performed on whole blood, taken at baseline. CDR3 region: CASSERNTEAFF. The CDR3 bases are TGTGCCAGCAGTGAGAGAAACACTGAAGCTTTCTTT.